A selection of T cell receptor beta chains follows, all from one sample in a study of Graves' ophthalmopathy and Graves' hyperthyroidism. One entry per CDR3 protein results from TCRdb running MiXCR on the multiplex PCR reads. Altogether about 550,000 distinct CDR3 sequences are present, about two fifths being singletons, with the ten largest covering 4% to 5%. Specimen: peripheral blood or thyroid tissue (not recorded which). The source is an adult man with Graves' hyperthyroidism. CDR3s include the opening cysteine and the closing phenylalanine or tryptophan.

V	J	CDR3
TRBV5-1	TRBJ1-4	CASSLQAGDLKLFF
TRBV7-8	TRBJ2-7	CASGLAGVMKYEQYF
TRBV24-1	TRBJ1-2	CATWDRPPYGYTF
TRBV11-2	TRBJ2-2	CASRRQFNTGELFF
TRBV20-1	TRBJ1-1	CSARKGEDTEAFF
TRBV10-3	TRBJ2-7	CAITAGGRSYEQYF
TRBV10-3	TRBJ2-2	CAIGGNTGELFF
TRBV19	TRBJ2-6	CASSMGQGFGANVLTF
TRBV29-1	TRBJ2-7	CSVELRDRSYEQYF
TRBV10-3	TRBJ1-4	CAIRGDGTGKLFF
TRBV24-1	TRBJ1-1	CATKGQMDTEAFF
TRBV20-1	TRBJ2-5	CSARVGEETQYF
TRBV12-3/TRBV12-4	TRBJ1-3	CASSTGRDGFSGNTIYF
TRBV15	TRBJ1-2	CATRGQNYGYTF
TRBV12-3/TRBV12-4	TRBJ2-2	CASTERGQTGELFF
TRBV7-8	TRBJ1-5	CASSLGVLSSGNQPQHF
TRBV7-6	TRBJ2-7	CASSPTEGYEQYF
TRBV19	TRBJ1-1	CASSDNTEDTEAFF
TRBV20-1	TRBJ2-7	CSAQSTSGSSSYEQYF
TRBV20-1	TRBJ1-1	CSASFWAGSWLNTEAFF
TRBV7-6	TRBJ2-7	CASSRISSYEQYF
TRBV5-6	TRBJ2-7	CASSSQGFYEQYF
TRBV7-6	TRBJ2-3	CASSLETAGGFTDTQYF
TRBV29-1	TRBJ2-5	CSVVVAGGPETQYF
TRBV12-3/TRBV12-4	TRBJ1-5	CASRDTGDQPQHF
TRBV15	TRBJ1-2	CATSRDRTGLYGYTF
TRBV10-3	TRBJ1-1	CAISESGTGVGEAFF
TRBV29-1	TRBJ1-2	CSVDRGDNLGYTF
TRBV19	TRBJ1-5	CASSMWGKGYSSNQPQHF
TRBV19	TRBJ1-2	CASRKHLGTGDGYTF
TRBV5-6	TRBJ2-7	CASSSGYPYYEQYF
TRBV19	TRBJ2-7	CASSISHGGALSYGQYF
TRBV29-1	TRBJ1-2	CSVEETRAGGYGYTF
TRBV10-3	TRBJ1-5	CAISYDFGGETQHF
TRBV20-1	.	CSARDLGGAGNEQFF
TRBV7-8	TRBJ2-7	CASSDGGQDYNEQYF